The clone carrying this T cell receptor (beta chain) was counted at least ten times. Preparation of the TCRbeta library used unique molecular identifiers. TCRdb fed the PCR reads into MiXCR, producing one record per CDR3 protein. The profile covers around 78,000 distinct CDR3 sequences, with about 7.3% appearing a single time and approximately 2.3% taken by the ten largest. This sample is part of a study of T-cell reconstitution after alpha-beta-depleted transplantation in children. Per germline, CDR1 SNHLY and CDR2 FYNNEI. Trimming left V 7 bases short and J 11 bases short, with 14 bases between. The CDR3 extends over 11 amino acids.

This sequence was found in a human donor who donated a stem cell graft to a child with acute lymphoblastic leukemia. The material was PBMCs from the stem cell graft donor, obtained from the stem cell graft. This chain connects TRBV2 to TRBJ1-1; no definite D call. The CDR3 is CASKWEGTAFF. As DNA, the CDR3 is TGTGCCAGCAAATGGGAGGGAACGGCTTTCTTT.